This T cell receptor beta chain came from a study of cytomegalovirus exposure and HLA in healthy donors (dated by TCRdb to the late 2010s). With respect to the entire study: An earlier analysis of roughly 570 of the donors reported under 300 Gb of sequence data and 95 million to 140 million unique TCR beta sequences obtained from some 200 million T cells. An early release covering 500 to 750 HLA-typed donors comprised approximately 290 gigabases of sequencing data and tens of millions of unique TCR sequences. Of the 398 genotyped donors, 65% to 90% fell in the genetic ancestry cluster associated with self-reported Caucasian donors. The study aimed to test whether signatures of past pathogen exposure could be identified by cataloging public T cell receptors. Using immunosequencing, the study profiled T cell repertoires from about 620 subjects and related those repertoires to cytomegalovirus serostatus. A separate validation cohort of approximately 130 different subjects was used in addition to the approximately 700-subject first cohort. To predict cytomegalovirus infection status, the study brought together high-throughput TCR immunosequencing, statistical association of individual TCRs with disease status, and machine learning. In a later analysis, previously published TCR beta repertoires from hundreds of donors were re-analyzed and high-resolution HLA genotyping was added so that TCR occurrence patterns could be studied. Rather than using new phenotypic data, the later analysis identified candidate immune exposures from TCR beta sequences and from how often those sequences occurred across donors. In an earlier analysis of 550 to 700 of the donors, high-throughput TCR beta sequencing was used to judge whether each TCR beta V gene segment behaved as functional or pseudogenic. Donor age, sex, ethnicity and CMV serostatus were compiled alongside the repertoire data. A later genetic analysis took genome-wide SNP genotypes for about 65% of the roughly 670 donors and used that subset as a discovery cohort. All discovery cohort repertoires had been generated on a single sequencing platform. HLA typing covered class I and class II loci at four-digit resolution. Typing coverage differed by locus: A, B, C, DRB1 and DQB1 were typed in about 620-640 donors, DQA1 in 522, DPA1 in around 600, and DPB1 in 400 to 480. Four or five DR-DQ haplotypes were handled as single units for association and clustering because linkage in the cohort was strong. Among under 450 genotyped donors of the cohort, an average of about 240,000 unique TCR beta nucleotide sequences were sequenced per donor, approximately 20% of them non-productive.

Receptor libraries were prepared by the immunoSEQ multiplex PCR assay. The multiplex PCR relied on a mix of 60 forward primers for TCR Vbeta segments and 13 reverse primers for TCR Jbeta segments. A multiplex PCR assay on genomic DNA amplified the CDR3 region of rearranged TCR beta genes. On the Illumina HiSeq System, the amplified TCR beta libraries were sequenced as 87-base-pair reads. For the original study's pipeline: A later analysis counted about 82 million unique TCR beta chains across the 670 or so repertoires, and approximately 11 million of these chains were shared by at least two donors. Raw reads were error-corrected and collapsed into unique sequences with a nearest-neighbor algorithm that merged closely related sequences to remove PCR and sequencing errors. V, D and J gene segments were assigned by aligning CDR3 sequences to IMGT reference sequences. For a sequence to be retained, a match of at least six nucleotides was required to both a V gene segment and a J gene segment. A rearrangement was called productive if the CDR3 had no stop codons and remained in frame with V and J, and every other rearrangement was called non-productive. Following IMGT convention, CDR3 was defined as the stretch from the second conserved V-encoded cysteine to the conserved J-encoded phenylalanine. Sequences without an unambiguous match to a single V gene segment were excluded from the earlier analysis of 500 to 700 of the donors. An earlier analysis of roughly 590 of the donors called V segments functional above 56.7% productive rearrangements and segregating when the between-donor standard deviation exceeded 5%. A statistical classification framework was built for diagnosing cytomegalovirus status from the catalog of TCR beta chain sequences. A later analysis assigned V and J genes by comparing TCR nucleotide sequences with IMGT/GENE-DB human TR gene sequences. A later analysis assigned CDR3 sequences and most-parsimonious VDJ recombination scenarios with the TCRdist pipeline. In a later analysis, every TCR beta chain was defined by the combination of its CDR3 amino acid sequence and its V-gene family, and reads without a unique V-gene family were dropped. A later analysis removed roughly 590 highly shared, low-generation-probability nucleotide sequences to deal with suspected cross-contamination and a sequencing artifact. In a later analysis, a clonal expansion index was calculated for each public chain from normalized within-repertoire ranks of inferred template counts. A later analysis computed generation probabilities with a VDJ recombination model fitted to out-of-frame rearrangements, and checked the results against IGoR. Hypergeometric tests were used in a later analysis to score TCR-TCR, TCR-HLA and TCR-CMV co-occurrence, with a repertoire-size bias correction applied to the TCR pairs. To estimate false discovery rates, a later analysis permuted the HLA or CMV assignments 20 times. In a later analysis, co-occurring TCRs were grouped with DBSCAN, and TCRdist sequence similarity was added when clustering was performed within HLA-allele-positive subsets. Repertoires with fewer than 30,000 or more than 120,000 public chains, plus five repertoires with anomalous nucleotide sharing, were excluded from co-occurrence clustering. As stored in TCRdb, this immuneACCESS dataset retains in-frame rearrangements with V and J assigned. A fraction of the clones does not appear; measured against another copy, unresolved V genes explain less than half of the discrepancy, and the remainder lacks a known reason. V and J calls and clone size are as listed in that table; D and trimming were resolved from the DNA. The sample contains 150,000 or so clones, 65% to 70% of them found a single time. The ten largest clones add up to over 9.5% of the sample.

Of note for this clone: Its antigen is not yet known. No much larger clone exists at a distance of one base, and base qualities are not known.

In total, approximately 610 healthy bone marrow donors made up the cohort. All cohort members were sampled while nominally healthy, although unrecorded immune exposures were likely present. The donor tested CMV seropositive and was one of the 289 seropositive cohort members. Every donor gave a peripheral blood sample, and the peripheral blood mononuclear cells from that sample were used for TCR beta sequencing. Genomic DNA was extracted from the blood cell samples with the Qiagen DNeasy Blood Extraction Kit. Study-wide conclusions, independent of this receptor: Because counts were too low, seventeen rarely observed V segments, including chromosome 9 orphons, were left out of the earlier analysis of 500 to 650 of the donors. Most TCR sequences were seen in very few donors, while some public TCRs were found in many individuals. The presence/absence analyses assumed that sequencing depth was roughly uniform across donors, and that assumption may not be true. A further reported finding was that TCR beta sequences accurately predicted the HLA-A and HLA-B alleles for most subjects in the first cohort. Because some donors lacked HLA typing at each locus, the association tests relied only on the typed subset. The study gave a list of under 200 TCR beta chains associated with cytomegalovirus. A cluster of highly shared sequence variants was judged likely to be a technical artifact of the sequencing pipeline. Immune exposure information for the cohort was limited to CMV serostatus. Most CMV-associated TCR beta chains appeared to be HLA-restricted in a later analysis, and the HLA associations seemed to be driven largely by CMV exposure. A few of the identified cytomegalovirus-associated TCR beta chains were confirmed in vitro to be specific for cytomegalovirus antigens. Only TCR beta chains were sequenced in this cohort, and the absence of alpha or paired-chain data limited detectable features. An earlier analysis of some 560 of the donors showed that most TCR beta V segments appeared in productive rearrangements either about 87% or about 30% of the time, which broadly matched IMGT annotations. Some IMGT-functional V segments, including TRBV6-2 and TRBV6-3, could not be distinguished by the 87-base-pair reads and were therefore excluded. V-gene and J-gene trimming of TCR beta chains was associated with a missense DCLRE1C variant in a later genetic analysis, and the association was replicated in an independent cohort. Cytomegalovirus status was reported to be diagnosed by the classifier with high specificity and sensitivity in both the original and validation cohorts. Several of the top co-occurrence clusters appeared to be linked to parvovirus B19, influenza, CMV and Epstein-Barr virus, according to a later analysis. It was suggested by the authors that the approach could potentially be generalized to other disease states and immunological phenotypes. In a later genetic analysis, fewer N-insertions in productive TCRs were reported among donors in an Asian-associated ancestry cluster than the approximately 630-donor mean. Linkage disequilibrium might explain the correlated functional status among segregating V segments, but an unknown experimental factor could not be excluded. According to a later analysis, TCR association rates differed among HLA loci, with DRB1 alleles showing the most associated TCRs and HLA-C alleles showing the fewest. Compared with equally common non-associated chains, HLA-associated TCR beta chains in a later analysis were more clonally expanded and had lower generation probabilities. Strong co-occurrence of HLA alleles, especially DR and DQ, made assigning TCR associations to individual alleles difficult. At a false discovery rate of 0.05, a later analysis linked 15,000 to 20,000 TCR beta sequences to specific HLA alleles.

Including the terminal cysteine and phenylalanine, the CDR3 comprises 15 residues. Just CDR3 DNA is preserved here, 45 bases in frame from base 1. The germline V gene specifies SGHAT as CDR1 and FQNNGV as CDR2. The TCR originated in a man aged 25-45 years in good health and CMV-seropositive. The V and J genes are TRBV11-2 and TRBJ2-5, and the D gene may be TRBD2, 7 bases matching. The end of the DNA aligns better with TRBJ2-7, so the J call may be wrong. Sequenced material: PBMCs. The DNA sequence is TGTGCCAGCAGCTTTGGGAGGGGGGCCGGCTACGAGCAGTACTTC. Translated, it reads CASSFGRGAGYEQYF.